This T cell receptor beta chain is drawn from a study of T cell changes during pregnancy in multiple sclerosis (dated by TCRdb to the late 2010s). Describing the broader study: The study examined how the T cell repertoire changed over the course of pregnancy in women with multiple sclerosis.

Inclusive of the bounding cysteine and phenylalanine, the CDR3 is 16 residues long. The entry retains the CDR3 DNA only, 48 bases that are in frame from base 1. CDR1 and CDR2 were assigned from the germline V gene as ENHRY and SYGVKD. Trimmed from V: 6 bases; trimmed from J: 7 bases; junction bases lacking a gene match: 10. The library was prepared using the immunoSEQ multiplex PCR assay. What TCRdb holds here is the immuneACCESS table cut down to in-frame rearrangements. Part of the clones is not present; checked against another copy, under half of the missing clones reflect an unresolved V gene, and the others are unexplained. Counted in this sample were about 35,000 clones; around 92% of them appeared once. The top ten hold about 0.45% of the sample. This clone was seen more than once but under ten times. It has no known antigen specificity. No quality values exist for individual bases; no much larger clone is one base distant.

Recombination joined TRBV10-3 with TRBJ1-4, with 11 bases aligning to TRBD1. This TCR was sampled from a female donor in good health, enrolled as a control in a pregnancy study. The material was CD4+ T cells from peripheral blood mononuclear cells, obtained in the third trimester of pregnancy. CDR3 loop: CAISRTGQGAGEKLFF. The DNA is as follows: TGTGCCATCAGCCGTACCGGACAGGGGGCGGGTGAAAAACTGTTTTTT.